The rows below give T cell receptor beta chains drawn from one sample of a study of blood T cell repertoires in COVID-19. Only in-frame clones appear in the TCRdb table, and some are missing; sequencing was by immunoSEQ multiplex PCR. Among 240,000 or so clones listed, around 90% were seen once. The sample taken for sequencing was peripheral blood. The receptor source for this set is a man aged 55 to 70 who had recovered from COVID-19. The CDR3 runs from the conserved cysteine through the conserved F or W. A D gene is named only where the DNA matches it firmly. Size is omitted from some rows. Given values are once, few, many or a class for expanded clones.

CDR3: CASSLGDRGSGEKLFF
DNA: TGTGCCAGCAGCTTGGGGGACAGGGGGTCGGGTGAAAAACTGTTTTTT
J: TRBJ1-4
V: TRBV5-6
size: NA
D: TRBD1

CDR3: CASSLELTVTGRYGYTF
DNA: TGTGCCAGCAGCTTAGAGTTGACGGTTACAGGGCGATATGGCTACACCTTC
J: TRBJ1-2
V: TRBV11-2
size: NA
D: NA

CDR3: CASRPQGGGLHISTDTQYF
DNA: TGTGCCAGTAGACCCCAGGGCGGGGGGTTACACATCAGCACAGATACGCAGTATTTT
J: TRBJ2-3
V: TRBV19
size: NA
D: TRBD2

CDR3: CATTLGAPTGELFF
DNA: TGCGCCACCACACTAGGAGCGCCCACCGGGGAGCTGTTTTTT
J: TRBJ2-2
V: TRBV5-1
size: NA
D: NA

CDR3: CASSEYLAGLNTGELFF
DNA: TGTGCCAGCAGTGAATATCTCGCGGGGTTAAACACCGGGGAGCTGTTTTTT
J: TRBJ2-2
V: TRBV25-1
size: NA
D: NA

CDR3: CASSSAGLDLDTQYF
DNA: TGTGCCAGCAGCTCGGCGGGACTAGATCTTGATACGCAGTATTTT
J: TRBJ2-3
V: TRBV5-5
size: NA
D: TRBD2

CDR3: CASTKDRAGGYTF
DNA: TGTGCCAGCACCAAGGACAGGGCGGGAGGCTACACCTTC
J: TRBJ1-2
V: TRBV2
size: NA
D: TRBD1

CDR3: CAIRRGRVYEQYF
DNA: TGTGCCATAAGAAGGGGGCGGGTCTACGAGCAGTACTTC
J: TRBJ2-7
V: TRBV6-5
size: NA
D: TRBD1

CDR3: CATSISTGEGLTF
DNA: TGTGCCACCAGCATAAGCACCGGGGAGGGTCTCACCTTC
J: TRBJ1-2
V: TRBV15
size: NA
D: NA

CDR3: CAISVTGAHRDTQYF
DNA: TGTGCCATCAGTGTGACAGGGGCACACCGAGATACGCAGTATTTT
J: TRBJ2-3
V: TRBV10-3
size: NA
D: TRBD1

CDR3: CASSLHVQRGTNTGELFF
DNA: TGCGCCAGCAGCTTGCATGTCCAGCGGGGGACGAACACCGGGGAGCTGTTTTTT
J: TRBJ2-2
V: TRBV5-1
size: NA
D: TRBD2

CDR3: CAISRLAGSYNEQFF
DNA: TGTGCCATCAGTCGACTAGCGGGATCCTACAATGAGCAGTTCTTC
J: TRBJ2-1
V: TRBV10-3
size: NA
D: TRBD2

CDR3: CASSRKTGVGNTIYF
DNA: TGTGCCAGCAGCCGTAAAACAGGGGTCGGAAACACCATATATTTT
J: TRBJ1-3
V: TRBV3-1/TRBV3-2
size: NA
D: TRBD1

CDR3: CASSEGATREQFF
DNA: TGTGCCAGCAGTGAAGGGGCTACACGTGAGCAGTTCTTC
J: TRBJ2-1
V: TRBV2
size: NA
D: NA

CDR3: CASSFRTGHGYTF
DNA: TGTGCCAGCAGTTTCAGGACAGGGCATGGCTACACCTTC
J: TRBJ1-2
V: TRBV12-3/TRBV12-4
size: few
D: TRBD1

CDR3: CASSLQAGNEQFF
DNA: TGTGCCAGCAGCTTGCAGGCGGGCAATGAGCAGTTCTTC
J: TRBJ2-1
V: TRBV5-5
size: NA
D: NA

CDR3: CASSEGQPSTDTQYF
DNA: TGTGCCAGCAGTGAAGGACAGCCTAGCACAGATACGCAGTATTTT
J: TRBJ2-3
V: TRBV25-1
size: once
D: NA

CDR3: CASSAGLAEQFF
DNA: TGCGCCAGCAGTGCCGGACTAGCGGAGCAGTTCTTC
J: TRBJ2-1
V: TRBV10-1
size: NA
D: TRBD2

CDR3: CASSITGATEAFF
DNA: TGTGCCAGTAGTATAACAGGGGCCACTGAAGCTTTCTTT
J: TRBJ1-1
V: TRBV19
size: NA
D: TRBD1

CDR3: CASSLEGARRGYTF
DNA: TGTGCCAGCAGCTTGGAGGGGGCGCGGAGGGGCTACACCTTC
J: TRBJ1-2
V: TRBV5-4
size: NA
D: TRBD1

CDR3: CASSYTGGVTSYEQYF
DNA: TGCGCCAGCAGCTACACAGGGGGCGTTACCTCCTACGAGCAGTACTTC
J: TRBJ2-7
V: TRBV5-1
size: once
D: TRBD1

CDR3: CASRSAGTSGGTSYEQYF
DNA: TGCGCCAGCAGGTCCGCCGGGACTAGCGGGGGGACCTCCTACGAGCAGTACTTC
J: TRBJ2-7
V: TRBV5-1
size: NA
D: TRBD2

CDR3: CASRIDGGASYEQYF
DNA: TGTGCCAGCAGAATAGACGGGGGGGCCTCCTACGAGCAGTACTTC
J: TRBJ2-7
V: TRBV6-5
size: NA
D: TRBD2

CDR3: CATSGDRGLSVPGELFF
DNA: TGTGCCACCAGTGGAGACAGGGGCCTCTCTGTCCCCGGGGAGCTGTTTTTT
J: TRBJ2-2
V: TRBV24-1
size: NA
D: TRBD1

CDR3: CASSLSGGGGTQYF
DNA: TGTGCCAGCAGCTTATCAGGCGGGGGGGGTACGCAGTATTTT
J: TRBJ2-3
V: TRBV7-2
size: NA
D: TRBD2

CDR3: CASSPPSVGTDTQYF
DNA: TGTGCCAGCAGCCCCCCCAGCGTCGGCACAGATACGCAGTATTTT
J: TRBJ2-3
V: TRBV7-9
size: once
D: NA

CDR3: CASSERRGEYGANVLTF
DNA: TGTGCCAGCAGTGAAAGGCGGGGGGAGTATGGGGCCAACGTCCTGACTTTC
J: TRBJ2-6
V: TRBV6-1
size: NA
D: TRBD2

CDR3: CASSYFRGGPTGELFF
DNA: TGTGCCAGCAGTTACTTCCGGGGGGGGCCCACCGGGGAGCTGTTTTTT
J: TRBJ2-2
V: TRBV6-6
size: NA
D: TRBD2

CDR3: CASSTPSTGIAEAFF
DNA: TGTGCCAGTAGTACCCCCTCGACAGGGATCGCTGAAGCTTTCTTT
J: TRBJ1-1
V: TRBV19
size: many
D: TRBD1

CDR3: CASSLAGQRRNEQFF
DNA: TGTGCCAGCAGCTTGGCGGGACAGAGGAGGAATGAGCAGTTCTTC
J: TRBJ2-1
V: TRBV27
size: NA
D: NA

CDR3: CASSVRGSFSGNTIYF
DNA: TGTGCCAGCAGCGTACGGGGATCCTTCTCTGGAAACACCATATATTTT
J: TRBJ1-3
V: TRBV9
size: NA
D: NA

CDR3: CSARRQAEAFF
DNA: TGCAGTGCTCGACGACAGGCAGAAGCTTTCTTT
J: TRBJ1-1
V: TRBV20-1
size: NA
D: NA

CDR3: CASSLASESSYNEQFF
DNA: TGTGCCAGCAGCTTAGCTAGCGAGAGCTCCTACAATGAGCAGTTCTTC
J: TRBJ2-1
V: TRBV11-2
size: NA
D: NA

CDR3: CASSLYRTANNEQFF
DNA: TGCGCCAGCAGCTTATACCGGACTGCGAACAATGAGCAGTTCTTC
J: TRBJ2-1
V: TRBV5-1
size: once
D: NA

CDR3: CATSESGGETQYF
DNA: TGTGCCACCAGTGAAAGCGGTGGGGAGACCCAGTACTTC
J: TRBJ2-5
V: TRBV24-1
size: NA
D: NA

CDR3: CASSYGGREAKNIQYF
DNA: TGTGCCAGCAGTTACGGTGGTCGAGAAGCCAAAAACATTCAGTACTTC
J: TRBJ2-4
V: TRBV6-6
size: NA
D: NA

CDR3: CASKRQGGGQPQHF
DNA: TGTGCCAGCAAGAGGCAGGGAGGAGGGCAGCCCCAGCATTTT
J: TRBJ1-5
V: TRBV2
size: NA
D: NA

CDR3: CAISEGDSRSPPGSGF
DNA: TGTGCCATCAGTGAGGGGGACAGCCGATCTCCCCCTGGTTCGGGCTTT
J: TRBJ1-1
V: TRBV10-3
size: NA
D: TRBD1

CDR3: CASSYSEGNQPQHF
DNA: TGTGCCAGCAGTTACTCGGAGGGAAATCAGCCCCAGCATTTT
J: TRBJ1-5
V: TRBV6-6
size: NA
D: NA

CDR3: CASRFGTGGYTEAFF
DNA: TGCGCCAGCAGATTCGGGACAGGAGGATACACTGAAGCTTTCTTT
J: TRBJ1-1
V: TRBV5-1
size: NA
D: TRBD1

CDR3: CASSLGIGQTVATNEKLFF
DNA: TGTGCCAGCAGCTTAGGGATCGGACAGACAGTTGCAACTAATGAAAAACTGTTTTTT
J: TRBJ1-4
V: TRBV7-2
size: NA
D: NA

CDR3: CASSLLRGATDTQYF
DNA: TGTGCCAGCAGTTTATTACGCGGGGCCACAGATACGCAGTATTTT
J: TRBJ2-3
V: TRBV27
size: NA
D: NA

CDR3: CAWNTGGNGYTF
DNA: TGTGCCTGGAATACAGGGGGGAATGGCTACACCTTC
J: TRBJ1-2
V: TRBV30
size: NA
D: TRBD1

CDR3: CASMGGVSQPQHF
DNA: TGCGCCAGCATGGGGGGGGTTTCTCAGCCCCAGCATTTT
J: TRBJ1-5
V: TRBV10-2
size: many
D: NA

CDR3: CASQGRLNTGELFF
DNA: TGTGCCAGCCAGGGTCGGTTAAACACCGGGGAGCTGTTTTTT
J: TRBJ2-2
V: TRBV19
size: NA
D: NA

CDR3: CASIPNGGSTEAFF
DNA: TGTGCCAGCATCCCCAACGGGGGGTCCACTGAAGCTTTCTTT
J: TRBJ1-1
V: TRBV28
size: NA
D: NA

CDR3: CASRPTGWDTEAFF
DNA: TGTGCCAGCAGGCCGACAGGGTGGGACACTGAAGCTTTCTTT
J: TRBJ1-1
V: TRBV28
size: NA
D: TRBD1

CDR3: CATSGDTYEQYF
DNA: TGTGCCACCAGTGGTGACACCTACGAGCAGTACTTC
J: TRBJ2-7
V: TRBV24-1
size: NA
D: NA

CDR3: CASSVGAVAYGYTF
DNA: TGTGCCAGCAGTGTAGGGGCAGTGGCCTATGGCTACACCTTC
J: TRBJ1-2
V: TRBV2
size: NA
D: NA

CDR3: CASSFELAGGGDTQYF
DNA: TGTGCCAGCAGCTTCGAACTAGCGGGGGGCGGAGATACGCAGTATTTT
J: TRBJ2-3
V: TRBV7-8
size: few
D: TRBD2

CDR3: CASSRGTVWTEAFF
DNA: TGTGCCAGCTCCCGAGGGACAGTTTGGACTGAAGCTTTCTTT
J: TRBJ1-1
V: TRBV18
size: few
D: TRBD1